Below are 28 T cell receptor beta chains sequenced from a single sample in a study of CD8 T cells in ankylosing spondylitis. Whole-study results and caveats: Typical of ankylosing spondylitis blood, it appeared, was a TCR beta motif of seven to nine highly homologous variants.

MiXCR, run by TCRdb on the 5' RACE reads, gives a single entry per CDR3 protein. Of a few hundred thousand distinct CDR3 sequences in the sample, about 13% were seen once. Antigens for these TCRs are unknown. Sequencing used blood, either unsorted or a sorted T cell fraction (not recorded which). These receptors came from a male donor with ankylosing spondylitis.

The chain uses TRBV10-3 and TRBJ2-7; D is perhaps TRBD2 (5 bases). Germline values: CDR1 ENHRY, CDR2 SYGVKD. V was cut by 10 bases and J by 2 bases, with 18 bases left in between. The CDR3 totals 14 residues. The CDR3 DNA sequence: TGTGCCAGTCCTAGAGGGCCTGAAACCTACGAGCAGTACTTC. Its translation is CASPRGPETYEQYF.

The CDR3 spells CAWDPRFSGRSYNEQFF. DNA of the CDR3: TGTGCCTGGGACCCTCGGTTTAGCGGGAGATCCTACAATGAGCAGTTCTTC. The chain has TRBV30 and TRBJ2-1; 9 bases fit TRBD2. V was pared by 5 bases and J by 1 base, with 12 bases of the junction left unmatched. Looked up from germline, CDR1 is GTSNPN and CDR2 is SVGIG (reference sequence). The CDR3 totals 17 residues.

This clonotype was observed a few times. J is TRBJ1-2 and V is TRBV6-1, with unresolved D. The germline gives CDR1 MNHNS, CDR2 SASEGT. The CDR3 sequence is 13 residues long. Trimming cost V 2 bases and J 5 bases, with 9 bases left between them. CDR3 coding DNA: TGTGCCAGCAGTGAAAATTCGGAGTATGGCTACACCTTC. As protein: CASSENSEYGYTF.

This clonotype has only a few counts. V is TRBV7-9 and J is TRBJ2-7, with D possibly matching TRBD2 (6 bases). Trimming cost V 5 bases and J 2 bases, with 19 bases left between them. Germline V CDR1 and CDR2: SEHNR, FQNEAQ (reference sequence). The CDR3 has 16 residues. The CDR3 here is CASSHTTGLTTYEQYF. DNA of the CDR3: TGTGCCAGCAGCCATACAACTGGACTAACAACCTACGAGCAGTACTTC. Filled out from reference TRBV7-9 and TRBJ2-7, the complete variable domain reads DTGVSQNPRHKITKRGQNVTFRCDPISEHNRLYWYRQTLGQGPEFLTYFQNEAQLEKSRLLSDRFSAERPKGSFSTLEIQRTEQGDSAMYLCASSHTTGLTTYEQYFGPGTRLTVT.

In its sample, this clonotype was seen a few times. This chain joins TRBV29-1 and TRBJ2-1, with a weak D call TRBD1 (6 bases). The CDR3 length is 16 residues. CDR1 is SQVTM, CDR2 ANQGSEA, per germline. V was cut by 2 bases and J by 4 bases, with 18 bases left in between. The CDR3 sequence: CSVEPLKQGVYNEQFF. For the CDR3, the DNA is TGCAGCGTTGAACCACTTAAACAGGGCGTATACAATGAGCAGTTCTTC.

The chain is built from TRBV21-1 and TRBJ2-4; the table's D call, TRBD1, has no DNA check behind it. TRBV21-1 is given as a pseudogene. This CDR3 is built from 13 residues. CDR3: CATLFTGPNIQYF. The CDR3 DNA reads TGTGCCACCCTCTTTACAGGGCCAAACATTCAGTACTTC.

This clonotype was seen more than once but under ten times. The V gene is TRBV20-1, the J gene TRBJ1-1, with 9 bases fitting TRBD1. The CDR3 length is 14 residues. From germline, CDR1 is DFQATT and CDR2 SNEGSKA (reference sequence). With 3 bases clipped from V and 4 bases from J, the junction kept 6 bases outside the gene matches. The CDR3 sequence is CSASHRGLGTEAFF. The DNA of the CDR3 is TGCAGTGCTAGTCACAGGGGGCTGGGCACTGAAGCTTTCTTT.

The V and J genes are TRBV5-1 and TRBJ2-7; TRBD1 agrees at 7 bases. CDR1 is SGHRS, CDR2 YFSETQ, per germline. V dropped 4 bases and J dropped 2; count of bases not matched to a gene: 9. The CDR3 is 15 amino acids. DNA of the CDR3: TGCGCCAGCAGCGCCTGGACAGGTGAGACCTACGAGCAGTACTTC. Its protein product is CASSAWTGETYEQYF.

In its sample, this clonotype was seen a few times. The chain is built from TRBV20-1 and TRBJ2-7; tentatively, D is TRBD2 (5 bases). The CDR3 runs to 13 residues. Trimming stripped 6 bases from V and 1 base from J, with 13 bases between. CDR1 is DFQATT, CDR2 SNEGSKA, per germline (reference sequence). For the CDR3, the DNA is TGCAGTGCCACGAGGGCCAGATCCTACGAGCAGTACTTC. It translates to CSATRARSYEQYF.

This clonotype has only a few counts. This rearrangement joins TRBV11-2 to TRBJ2-5, with a possible D match to TRBD2 (6 bases). Germline V CDR1 and CDR2: SGHAT, FQNNGV. The CDR3 contains 12 residues. V was shortened by 2 bases and J by 7 bases, with 8 bases between the two germline ends. The CDR3 coding sequence is TGTGCCAGCAGCTTAATCGGGGGGACCCAGTACTTC. It codes for CASSLIGGTQYF.

In regard to this clonotype: Given a much more abundant clone one base away, this may be a read error. The V and J genes are TRBV5-1 and TRBJ1-1; tentatively, D is TRBD1 (5 bases). Trimming took off 6 bases at V and 0 bases at J, with 15 bases between the two ends. The CDR3 is 15 amino acids. From germline, CDR1 is SGHRS and CDR2 YFSETQ. Here the CDR3 reads CASTIVDNLNTEAFF. The CDR3 DNA is TGCGCCAGCACAATCGTGGACAACCTGAACACTGAAGCTTTCTTT.

This clonotype was detected a few times. The J gene is TRBJ2-7, the V gene TRBV14, with D maybe TRBD2 (6 bases). Trimming cost V 0 bases and J 3 bases, with 15 bases left between them. Germline CDR1 and CDR2: SGHDN and FVKESK. This CDR3 has 16 amino acids. The CDR3 reads CASSQEKVGGGYEQYF. The CDR3 nucleotides are TGTGCCAGCAGCCAAGAAAAGGTGGGGGGAGGCTACGAGCAGTACTTC.

J is TRBJ1-6 and V is TRBV7-9; D call uncertain. Germline V gene data show CDR1 as SEHNR and CDR2 as FQNEAQ (reference sequence). V was trimmed by 6 bases and J by 9 bases, leaving 15 bases between them. The CDR3 has 14 residues. The CDR3 loop reads CASSRPQKGSPLHF. The DNA of the CDR3 is TGTGCCAGCAGTCGACCCCAAAAGGGTTCACCCCTCCACTTT. The whole variable domain, filled in from reference TRBV7-9 and TRBJ1-6, reads DTGVSQNPRHKITKRGQNVTFRCDPISEHNRLYWYRQTLGQGPEFLTYFQNEAQLEKSRLLSDRFSAERPKGSFSTLEIQRTEQGDSAMYLCASSRPQKGSPLHFGNGTRLTVT.

This clonotype was detected a few times. The rearrangement uses TRBV5-1 and TRBJ2-1, with D unresolved. The germline gives CDR1 SGHRS, CDR2 YFSETQ. Trimming shortened V by 4 bases and J by 2 bases, and 10 bases separated the two germline ends. The CDR3 has 14 residues. The CDR3: CASSIDDPYNEQFF. DNA of the CDR3: TGCGCCAGCAGCATCGACGACCCCTACAATGAGCAGTTCTTC.

The rearrangement links TRBV10-3 to TRBJ2-5, with 9 bases lining up with TRBD1. The V gene's germline CDR1 is ENHRY and CDR2 SYGVKD. CDR3 size: 14 residues. V shed 5 bases, J shed 2 bases, and the junction held 3 bases outside the gene matches. CDR3 bases: TGTGCCATCAGTAGGGACAGGGATCAAGAGACCCAGTACTTC. It codes for CAISRDRDQETQYF.

V gene TRBV5-1 combines with J gene TRBJ2-1; tentative D call: TRBD2 (5 bases). Trimming took 6 bases from V and 5 from J, leaving 21 bases between them. CDR3 length equals 16 residues. Germline CDR1 reads SGHRS; CDR2 reads YFSETQ. Here the CDR3 reads CASTLPGGYRDNEQFF. The CDR3 DNA reads TGCGCCAGCACCTTACCCGGCGGGTACAGAGACAATGAGCAGTTCTTC.

The chain recombines TRBV20-1 with TRBJ1-5; possibly TRBD1 for D (6 bases). V lost 7 bases and J 2 bases, leaving 21 bases between the germline ends. Germline V gene lookup returns CDR1 DFQATT and CDR2 SNEGSKA (reference sequence). This CDR3 contains 16 residues. The CDR3 spells CSVIRQGIFRNQPQHF. The CDR3 nucleotides read TGCAGTGTTATCCGGCAGGGGATTTTTCGCAATCAGCCCCAGCATTTT.

V gene TRBV3-1 combines with J gene TRBJ2-1; 12 bases line up with TRBD2. The V gene's germline CDR1 is LGHDT and CDR2 YNNKEL (reference sequence). V trimming: 1 base; J trimming: 6 bases; junction bases outside the gene matches: 10. This CDR3 is 18 amino acids long. The CDR3 coding sequence is TGTGCCAGCAGCCAAGGCACAAGACTAGCGGGAGCTCCCAATGAGCAGTTCTTC. The encoded protein is CASSQGTRLAGAPNEQFF.

This clonotype was counted between two and nine times. This sequence joins TRBV6-2 or TRBV6-3 and TRBJ2-1; 8 bases are a match to TRBD1. The J segment lost 9 bases and the V segment lost 7 bases, leaving 11 bases of the junction unmatched. Germline V gene lookup returns CDR1 MNHEY and CDR2 SVGEGT. The CDR3 runs 14 residues. The CDR3 reads CASTYLNRGSEQFF. For the CDR3, the DNA is TGTGCCAGCACGTACTTAAACAGGGGGTCTGAGCAGTTCTTC.

This clonotype has just a few counts. The gene calls are TRBV20-1 and TRBJ2-1, with D tentatively TRBD1 or TRBD2 (5 bases each). Between the trimmed V and J ends, which lost 4 bases and 10 bases, there was a span of 14 bases. Germline V gene lookup returns CDR1 DFQATT and CDR2 SNEGSKA (reference sequence). The CDR3 totals 12 residues. The CDR3 nucleotides read TGCAGTGCTAAAACAACCTGGGGGGAGCAGTTCTTC. Amino acids: CSAKTTWGEQFF.

The rearrangement uses TRBV7-2 and TRBJ2-1; 10 nucleotides match TRBD1. V lost 5 bases and J lost 4; bases outside the gene matches: 8. This CDR3 has 16 amino acids. The germline V gene has CDR1 SGHTA and CDR2 FQGNSA. CDR3 sequence: CASSRGVDRGYNEQFF. In nucleotides, the CDR3 is TGTGCCAGCAGCCGAGGGGTGGACAGGGGGTACAATGAGCAGTTCTTC.

This clonotype came up many times. The chain joins TRBV12-3 or TRBV12-4 to TRBJ1-2; D gene uncertain. Trimming stripped 8 bases from V and 8 bases from J, with 18 bases between. This CDR3 has 13 amino acids. The CDR3 is CASSVDSRRGYTF. In DNA, the CDR3 is TGTGCCAGCTCTGTGGACTCCCGGAGGGGCTACACCTTC.

V and J are TRBV20-1 and TRBJ1-1; D is possibly TRBD1 (5 bases). Trimming shortened V by 3 bases and J by 5 bases, and 13 bases separated the two germline ends. This CDR3 is built from 13 residues. Germline assignment: CDR1 DFQATT and CDR2 SNEGSKA (reference sequence). The CDR3 DNA sequence: TGCAGTGCTAGGCAGGGTGCAGGGACTGAAGCTTTCTTT. This gives the protein CSARQGAGTEAFF.

The V and J genes are TRBV5-1 and TRBJ2-5, with 11 bases matching TRBD1. CDR3 length: 16 residues. The V and J ends lost 4 bases and 4 bases, in that order; junction bases with no gene match: 9. CDR1 SGHRS and CDR2 YFSETQ come from the germline V gene. The CDR3 nucleotides read TGCGCCAGCAGCAAGGCCGGGGACAGGGGGTCAGAGACCCAGTACTTC. This sequence encodes CASSKAGDRGSETQYF.

The CDR3 bases are TGTGCCAGCAGCCATTCACAGCACTACGAGCAGTACTTC. Its protein product is CASSHSQHYEQYF. The V gene is TRBV3-1, the J gene TRBJ2-7; D is undetermined. The germline gives CDR1 LGHDT, CDR2 YNNKEL (reference sequence). The CDR3 has 13 amino acids. Trimming removed 3 bases at V and 3 bases at J, with 9 bases between.

This clonotype was seen a handful of times. The rearrangement joins TRBV3-1 to TRBJ2-1; the match to TRBD1 covers 10 bases. The J segment lost 5 bases and the V segment lost 4 bases, leaving 5 bases of the junction unmatched. Germline V gene sequence: CDR1 LGHDT, CDR2 YNNKEL (reference sequence). The CDR3 spans 15 residues. The CDR3 bases are TGTGCCAGCAGCCGGGGACAGGGGATCCACAATGAGCAGTTCTTC. Protein product: CASSRGQGIHNEQFF.

As for this clonotype: A junction end diverges from the germline sequence, so it may reflect a read error. The V and J genes are TRBV4-2 and TRBJ2-5; no definite D call. The CDR3 is 12 amino acids. CDR1 is LGHNA and CDR2 is YNFKEQ in the germline V gene. This chain's CDR3 is CASSKDGETQYF. For the CDR3, the DNA is TGTGCCAGCAGCAAAGACGGGGAGACCCAGTACTTC.

The genes are TRBV5-1 and TRBJ1-2, with 8 bases matching TRBD1. Trimming cost V 0 bases and J 8 bases; bases outside gene matches: 3. The germline CDR1 and CDR2 sequences are SGHRS and YFSETQ. The CDR3 sequence is 13 residues long. CDR3 sequence: CASSLGTGSGYTF. The CDR3, as DNA: TGCGCCAGCAGCTTGGGGACAGGGTCCGGCTACACCTTC.